This passage covers 21 T cell receptor beta chains from one sample sequenced in a study of T cell repertoires in cytomegalovirus infection. TCRdb analysed the reads with MiXCR anew, one entry per CDR3 protein. The repertoire holds about 490,000 distinct CDR3 sequences, approximately 10% seen once, with roughly 10% in the top ten. Material for sequencing was PBMCs. These receptors were obtained from a human donor in good health (CMV status not recorded). Some clones in this sample may be carry-over from other donors' samples.

In regard to this clonotype: With a much larger clone just one base away, this may be a read error. CDR3 loop: CASSTGGSSHEQFF. The CDR3 region has the DNA TGTGCCAGCAGTACAGGGGGCTCGTCTCATGAGCAGTTCTTC. The V call is TRBV2, the J call TRBJ2-1, with 9 nucleotides matching TRBD1. CDR3 size: 14 residues. The V gene's germline CDR1 is SNHLY and CDR2 FYNNEI. Trimming at V came to 5 bases and at J to 8 bases, leaving 7 bases not matched to a gene.

This clonotype has ten or more counts. The chain is built from TRBV5-4 and TRBJ2-2; D not certain. CDR3 length: 14 residues. Germline values: CDR1 SGHNT, CDR2 YYREEE (reference sequence). V was shortened by 4 bases and J by 4 bases, with 11 bases between the two germline ends. CDR3 residues: CASSPPPGTGELFF. The CDR3 DNA reads TGTGCCAGCAGCCCACCCCCGGGCACCGGGGAGCTGTTTTTT. Full variable domain (missing parts from reference TRBV5-4 and TRBJ2-2): ETGVTQSPTHLIKTRGQQVTLRCSSQSGHNTVSWYQQALGQGPQFIFQYYREEENGRGNFPPRFSGLQFPNYSSELNVNALELDDSALYLCASSPPPGTGELFFGEGSRLTVL.

This clonotype was picked up many times. The chain joins TRBV7-8 to TRBJ2-5, with TRBD2 matching 8 bases. This CDR3 is built from 14 residues. Germline CDR1 reads SGHVS; CDR2 reads FQNEAQ. V lost 2 bases to trimming and J lost 5 bases; unmatched junction nucleotides: 4. The CDR3 loop reads CASSLSSGAETQYF. The DNA of the CDR3 is TGTGCCAGCAGCTTAAGTAGCGGGGCGGAGACCCAGTACTTC.

Many counts were recorded for this clonotype. The chain employs TRBV7-2 and TRBJ2-7; the match to TRBD2 covers 14 bases. The trim removed 5 bases at V and 2 bases at J, leaving 8 bases unmatched. Per germline, CDR1 SGHTA and CDR2 FQGNSA. The CDR3 is 17 amino acids. The CDR3 DNA reads TGTGCCAGCAGCCCGCGACTAGCGGGAGGGGTCGCCTACGAGCAGTACTTC. It encodes CASSPRLAGGVAYEQYF.

The J gene is TRBJ2-1, the V gene TRBV19; 12 bases fit TRBD1. The germline gives CDR1 LNHDA, CDR2 SQIVND (reference sequence). The CDR3 runs to 16 residues. J gave up 8 bases and V 5 bases, and 10 bases lay outside the gene matches. CDR3 sequence (DNA): TGTGCCAGTAGTGGCTCTAGGGGACAGGGGGCGGATGAGCAGTTCTTC. Residues: CASSGSRGQGADEQFF.

This clonotype turned up a few times. The CDR3 loop reads CASSLFETQYF. CDR3 coding DNA: TGTGCCAGCAGCTTATTTGAGACCCAGTACTTC. This rearrangement joins TRBV11-2 to TRBJ2-5; no firm D call. Germline V CDR1 and CDR2: SGHAT, FQNNGV. The CDR3 extends over 11 amino acids. Between the trimmed V and J ends, which lost 2 bases and 5 bases, there was a span of 3 bases.

V is TRBV20-1 and J is TRBJ1-5, with D unclear. Germline V gene data show CDR1 as DFQATT and CDR2 as SNEGSKA (reference sequence). V was clipped by 2 bases and J by 6 bases, with 11 bases between them. The CDR3 spans 13 residues. The CDR3 DNA is TGCAGTGCTAGACGGGCGTTTCTTCAGCCCCAGCATTTT. It yields the protein CSARRAFLQPQHF.

This clonotype was picked up many times. The J gene is TRBJ2-5, the V gene TRBV2, with no clear D. Looked up from germline, CDR1 is SNHLY and CDR2 is FYNNEI. Trimming shortened V by 6 bases and J by 2 bases, and 7 bases separated the two germline ends. CDR3 length equals 12 residues. The CDR3 bases are TGTGCCAGCAGGGAGACTCAAGAGACCCAGTACTTC. Amino acids: CASRETQETQYF.

This clonotype appeared many times. The chain has TRBV7-2 and TRBJ2-7, with 9 bases matching TRBD2. V lost 2 bases, J lost 6 bases, and 8 bases stayed unmatched. The V gene's germline CDR1 is SGHTA and CDR2 FQGNSA. The CDR3 is 15 amino acids. CDR3 protein: CASSLNGGRVSEQYF. As DNA, the CDR3 is TGTGCCAGCAGCTTAAATGGCGGGAGGGTTTCCGAGCAGTACTTC.

This clonotype was observed at least ten times. This sequence joins TRBV19 and TRBJ1-4; D might be TRBD1 (5 bases). V was shortened by 2 bases and J by 7 bases, with 11 bases between the two germline ends. The germline gives CDR1 LNHDA, CDR2 SQIVND (reference sequence). The CDR3 loop spans 14 amino acids. This CDR3 reads CASSIRRGGEKLFF. The DNA of the CDR3 is TGTGCCAGTAGTATAAGGCGGGGCGGTGAAAAACTGTTTTTT.

The rearrangement links TRBV20-1 to TRBJ2-2; D may match TRBD1 or TRBD2 (5 bases each). V shed 6 bases and J shed 3 bases, with 14 bases lying between them. The CDR3 consists of 14 residues. The germline V gene has CDR1 DFQATT and CDR2 SNEGSKA (reference sequence). The CDR3 bases are TGCAGTGCAACGGGGCAGTCAGACACCGGGGAGCTGTTTTTT. It yields the protein CSATGQSDTGELFF.

About this clonotype: A much more abundant neighbour one base away suggests this may be a read error. The J gene is TRBJ2-7, the V gene TRBV28, with unresolved D. Between the trimmed V and J ends, which lost 3 bases and 5 bases, there was a span of 11 bases. There are 13 residues in the CDR3. CDR1 and CDR2 (germline): MDHEN, SYDVKM. CDR3 bases: TGTGCCAGCAGTTTGAAAGGGCCCGACGAGCAGTACTTC. Protein: CASSLKGPDEQYF.

CDR3 sequence (DNA): TGTGCCAGTTTTTCCGGGACAGGAACCTACGAGCAGTACTTC. Amino acid sequence: CASFSGTGTYEQYF. The chain employs TRBV6-6 and TRBJ2-7; the match to TRBD1 covers 8 bases. CDR1 is MNHNY and CDR2 is SVGAGI in the germline V gene (reference sequence). The CDR3 sequence is 14 residues long. The ends lost 9 bases at V and 2 bases at J; junction bases unmatched: 9.

This chain uses TRBV5-1 with TRBJ2-1; D tentatively reads TRBD1 or TRBD2 (5 bases each). Trimming pared 6 bases from V and 2 bases from J, leaving 9 bases between. Per germline, CDR1 SGHRS and CDR2 YFSETQ. The CDR3 extends over 13 amino acids. Here the CDR3 DNA reads TGCGCCAGCACCAGGGAGCCCTACAATGAGCAGTTCTTC. Translation gives CASTREPYNEQFF.

Only one count was recorded for this clonotype. J is TRBJ1-4 and V is TRBV9, with D unresolved. The CDR3 has 13 residues. V dropped 4 bases and J dropped 7 bases, with 11 bases sitting between them. Germline CDR1 is SGDLS and CDR2 is YYNGEE. CDR3 sequence reads: CASSHPSSEKLFF. CDR3 DNA: TGTGCCAGCAGCCATCCTAGCAGTGAAAAACTGTTTTTT.

This clonotype showed up just a few times. At one end the junction does not follow the germline gene, possibly because of a read error. This rearrangement joins TRBV29-1 to TRBJ2-7; 12 bases are shared with TRBD2. The CDR3 has 15 residues. The V gene's germline CDR1 is SQVTM and CDR2 ANQGSEA. The CDR3 nucleotides are TGCAGCGCTGAAGCTAGCGGGAGGGCCGGTTACGAGCAGTACTTC. Translated, it gives CSAEASGRAGYEQYF.

The genes are TRBV29-1 and TRBJ1-2; weak D call: TRBD1 (5 bases). The germline V gene has CDR1 SQVTM and CDR2 ANQGSEA. This CDR3 comprises 14 residues. Trimming cost V 4 bases and J 5 bases, with 17 bases left between them. The CDR3 loop reads CSVAGPGPLYGYTF. The CDR3 nucleotides are TGCAGCGTTGCCGGACCGGGACCCCTTTATGGCTACACCTTC. The variable domain in full, with the rest retrieved from reference TRBV29-1 and TRBJ1-2, is SAVISQKPSRDICQRGTSLTIQCQVDSQVTMMFWYRQQPGQSLTLIATANQGSEATYESGFVIDKFPISRPNLTFSTLTVSNMSPEDSSIYLCSVAGPGPLYGYTFGSGTRLTVV.

There are many counts of this clonotype. J is TRBJ1-1 and V is TRBV10-3, with D unclear. Trimming pared 2 bases from V and 8 bases from J, leaving 9 bases between. Germline V gene sequence: CDR1 ENHRY, CDR2 SYGVKD. The CDR3 has 12 amino acids. The CDR3 DNA follows: TGTGCCATCAGTGAGCCCGCTGGGGAAGCTTTCTTT. This codes for CAISEPAGEAFF.

This clonotype was detected ten times or more. V and J are TRBV6-1 and TRBJ1-5; D is unresolved. The length of the CDR3 is 14 residues. Germline assignment: CDR1 MNHNS and CDR2 SASEGT. Trimming removed 6 bases from V and 1 base from J, with 10 bases in between. The CDR3 here is CASRAEVSNQPQHF. The CDR3 DNA sequence: TGTGCCAGCAGGGCCGAGGTCAGCAATCAGCCCCAGCATTTT.

The CDR3 DNA sequence: TGTGCCAGCAGCCCGGGGACCGAACCTGGGACCCAGTACTTC. The encoded protein is CASSPGTEPGTQYF. The chain has TRBV3-1 and TRBJ2-5; D possibly matches TRBD1 or TRBD2 (5 bases each). The CDR3 loop spans 14 amino acids. V lost 4 bases and J lost 7, with 16 bases in between. Germline assignment: CDR1 LGHDT and CDR2 YNNKEL (reference sequence).

The chain uses TRBV27 and TRBJ1-2; D is possibly TRBD1 (6 bases). Trimming removed 5 bases from V and 5 bases from J, with 15 bases in between. Germline CDR1 MNHEY, CDR2 SMNVEV (reference sequence). The CDR3 length is 14 residues. CDR3 sequence (DNA): TGTGCCAGCAGTCCGGTGGACAGCTTATATGGCTACACCTTC. Encoded protein: CASSPVDSLYGYTF.